These 7 T cell receptor beta chains were all obtained from the same sample, sequenced in a study of blood T cell repertoires in COVID-19. Clones were sequenced by immunoSEQ multiplex PCR, and TCRdb holds only the in-frame ones, with some missing. Of roughly 260,000 clones listed, less than 90% are singletons. The source material was peripheral blood. The receptors stem from a man in his sixties who had recovered from COVID-19.

J is TRBJ2-2 and V is TRBV4-2; 7 positions match TRBD2. Germline trimming cut 2 bases from V and 10 bases from J; bases unmatched to any gene: 4. The germline CDR1 and CDR2 sequences are LGHNA and YNFKEQ. This CDR3 is 13 amino acids long. CDR3 amino acids: CASSQRRGEELFF. The CDR3 coding sequence is TGTGCCAGCAGCCAAAGACGGGGGGAGGAGCTGTTTTTT.

This CDR3 reads CATGLAGYKTQYF. CDR3 DNA sequence: TGTGCCACTGGACTAGCGGGGTACAAAACGCAGTATTTT. The V call is TRBV19, the J call TRBJ2-3; 12 nucleotides line up with TRBD2. Germline lookup yields CDR1 LNHDA and CDR2 SQIVND (reference sequence). Trimming removed 10 bases from V and 9 bases from J; junction bases left unmatched: 8. CDR3 size: 13 residues.

The chain carries TRBV11-2 and TRBJ1-6, with D possibly being TRBD1 (5 bases). The germline gives CDR1 SGHAT, CDR2 FQNNGV. CDR3 length: 14 amino acids. V was shortened by 1 base and J by 13 bases, with 14 bases between the two germline ends. The CDR3: CASSLGAGTGPLHF. The CDR3 nucleotides are TGTGCCAGCAGCTTAGGTGCGGGGACCGGGCCCCTCCACTTT.

The chain carries TRBV18 and TRBJ2-7; 10 bases are shared with TRBD1. CDR3 length: 14 residues. Germline CDR1 KGHSH, CDR2 LQKENI. Germline trimming cut 5 bases from V and 4 bases from J; bases unmatched to any gene: 5. CDR3 residues: CASSSGQGGYEQYF. CDR3 DNA sequence: TGTGCCAGCTCATCAGGACAGGGGGGATACGAGCAGTACTTC.

This clone came up once. This rearrangement joins TRBV5-1 to TRBJ1-2, with D unclear. CDR3 length equals 13 residues. Germline V gene data show CDR1 as SGHRS and CDR2 as YFSETQ. The V gene lost 1 base and the J gene lost 8 bases, with 12 bases spanning the gap. The CDR3 DNA sequence: TGCGCCAGCAGCTTGCGGCAGGTCTCAGGCTACACCTTC. Residues: CASSLRQVSGYTF. Looking up the rest from reference TRBV5-1 and TRBJ1-2 gives the full variable domain: KAGVTQTPRYLIKTRGQQVTLSCSPISGHRSVSWYQQTPGQGLQFLFEYFSETQRNKGNFPGRFSGRQFSNSRSEMNVSTLELGDSALYLCASSLRQVSGYTFGSGTRLTVV.

The rearrangement joins TRBV24-1 to TRBJ2-1; D might be TRBD2 (7 bases). The CDR3 loop spans 17 amino acids. Germline CDR1 and CDR2: KGHDR and SFDVKD. V lost 3 bases to trimming and J lost 3 bases, with 17 bases between them. The CDR3 reads CATSDPSGGASYNEQFF. CDR3 in DNA: TGTGCCACCAGTGATCCGTCTGGGGGGGCGAGCTACAATGAGCAGTTCTTC.

This clone has only a few counts. The chain has TRBV27 and TRBJ1-5; 10 positions match TRBD1. The CDR3 spans 16 residues. The germline CDR1 and CDR2 sequences are MNHEY and SMNVEV (reference sequence). V trimming: 5 bases; J trimming: 2 bases; junction bases outside the gene matches: 6. CDR3 amino acids: CASSAWTGGRNQPQHF. Here the CDR3 DNA reads TGTGCCAGCAGTGCCTGGACAGGGGGACGCAATCAGCCCCAGCATTTT.